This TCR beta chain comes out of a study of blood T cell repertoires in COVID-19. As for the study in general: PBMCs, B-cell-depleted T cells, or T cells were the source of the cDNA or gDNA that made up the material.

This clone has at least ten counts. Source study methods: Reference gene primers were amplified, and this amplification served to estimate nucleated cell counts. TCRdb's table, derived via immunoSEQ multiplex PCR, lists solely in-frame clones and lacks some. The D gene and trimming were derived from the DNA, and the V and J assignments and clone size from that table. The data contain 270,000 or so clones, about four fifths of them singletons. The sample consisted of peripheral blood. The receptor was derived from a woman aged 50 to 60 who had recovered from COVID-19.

The DNA of the CDR3 is TGTGCCAGCAGTTTATCGCCGGGGTCCACGCAGTATTTT. The encoded protein is CASSLSPGSTQYF. V is TRBV27 and J is TRBJ2-3; D possibly corresponds to TRBD2 (5 bases). This CDR3 has 13 residues. Per the germline V gene, CDR1 is MNHEY and CDR2 is SMNVEV (reference sequence). Between the trimmed V and J ends, which lost 0 bases and 9 bases, there was a span of 10 bases.